This T cell receptor (beta chain) was captured in a study of tumor-infiltrating lymphocytes in oesophageal squamous cell carcinoma. Relative to its sample, this clonotype is large. The junction departs from the called germline gene at one end, perhaps through a read error. In TCRdb, the PCR reads were re-called with MiXCR into one record per CDR3 protein. The table has roughly 17,000 distinct CDR3 sequences, 45% to 50% seen once. The CDR3 runs 15 residues. In germline, CDR1 is SSHAT, CDR2 FNYEAQ (reference sequence). V gene TRBV7-7 combines with J gene TRBJ2-1, with D possibly being TRBD1 (6 bases). Material for sequencing was esophageal tumor tissue. The clonotype originates from a male donor with esophageal squamous cell carcinoma. The CDR3 loop reads CASSLFFAGENEQFF. The CDR3 DNA reads as TGTGCTAGCAGCTTATTTTTTGCAGGGGAAAATGAGCAGTTCTTC.